This T cell receptor beta chain was captured in a study of molecular identifiers for immune sequencing clone quantification. Study at large: In replicates, RNA from approximately 20,000 or 100,000 naive CD8 cells was divided five ways and four parts were sequenced.

TCRdb re-called the PCR reads with MiXCR, one entry per CDR3 protein. The table lists 300,000 to 400,000 distinct CDR3 sequences, about 22% of them singletons, with 0.7% to 0.95% in the top ten. Findings and caveats of the study: The share of molecules held by clones above 20 RNA copies was over 99% in effector cells and under 1% in naive cells.

Libraries used roughly 18,000 to 1,100,000 sorted naive CD8 T cells and 10%, 30% or 50% RNA input. Sorted naive CD8 T cells were those defined as CD8+CD4-CCR7+CD45RA+. In the case of this clonotype: Antigen unknown.

The V end was cut by 2 bases, the J end by 1 base, with 14 bases between. Germline V lookup: CDR1 DFQATT, CDR2 SNEGSKA (reference sequence). The CDR3 is 15 residues long. Sequencing was carried out using naive CD8+ T cells from blood, with Jurkat cell RNA spiked in. The subset here: FACS-sorted CD8+CD4-CCR7+CD45RA+ naive T cells. The sequence came from a human donor in good health. Some libraries in this study had Jurkat cell RNA spiked in. The chain is built from TRBV20-1 and TRBJ1-1; D is perhaps TRBD1 (5 bases). The CDR3 nucleotides read TGCAGTGCTAGATCAGGACAAAGCCGGAACACTGAAGCTTTCTTT. This translates into CSARSGQSRNTEAFF.